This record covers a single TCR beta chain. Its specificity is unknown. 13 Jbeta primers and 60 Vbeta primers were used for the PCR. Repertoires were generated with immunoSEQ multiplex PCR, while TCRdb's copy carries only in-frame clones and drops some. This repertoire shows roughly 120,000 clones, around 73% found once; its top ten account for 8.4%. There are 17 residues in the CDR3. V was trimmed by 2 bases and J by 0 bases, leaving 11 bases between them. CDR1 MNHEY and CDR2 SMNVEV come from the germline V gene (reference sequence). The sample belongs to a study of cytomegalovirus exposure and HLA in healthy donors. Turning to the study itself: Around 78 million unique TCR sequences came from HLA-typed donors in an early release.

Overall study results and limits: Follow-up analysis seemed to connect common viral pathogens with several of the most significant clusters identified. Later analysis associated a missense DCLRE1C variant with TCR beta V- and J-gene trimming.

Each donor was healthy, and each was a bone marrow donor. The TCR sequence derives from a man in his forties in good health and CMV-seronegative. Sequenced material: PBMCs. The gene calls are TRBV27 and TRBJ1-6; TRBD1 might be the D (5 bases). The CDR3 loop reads CASSLVGPSSYNSPLHF. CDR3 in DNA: TGTGCCAGCAGTTTAGTGGGGCCGAGCTCCTATAATTCACCCCTCCACTTT.